This is a list of T cell receptor beta chains from one sample in a study of blood T cell repertoires in COVID-19. Profiled with immunoSEQ multiplex PCR; TCRdb holds only in-frame clones, not every one. This table holds some 200,000 clones, around 83% found once. Sequencing was performed on peripheral blood. The receptors were gathered from a woman aged 70-85 years with COVID-19, enrolled during active disease. CDR3s include the opening cysteine and the closing phenylalanine or tryptophan. The D gene is left open where the match is weak. Only some rows state a clone size, as once, few, many or a class for expanded clones.

V gene,J gene,clone size,D gene,CDR3 protein,CDR3 DNA
TRBV6-5,TRBJ2-2,.,.,CASSYGQRIGELFF,TGTGCCAGCAGTTATGGACAGCGGATCGGGGAGCTGTTTTTT
TRBV7-2,TRBJ2-7,once,TRBD2,CASGLRAGPHEQYF,TGTGCCAGCGGGTTAAGAGCGGGACCGCACGAGCAGTACTTC
TRBV7-9,TRBJ2-7,.,TRBD2,CASSQKGRAGGEQYF,TGTGCCAGCAGCCAAAAGGGGAGGGCCGGAGGCGAGCAGTACTTC
TRBV28,TRBJ2-7,once,TRBD1,CASSSSGTGREQYF,TGTGCCAGCAGTTCCTCCGGGACAGGGAGGGAGCAGTACTTC
TRBV6-1,TRBJ1-5,few,.,CASSDSLYSNQPQHF,TGTGCCAGCAGTGATAGTCTTTATAGCAATCAGCCCCAGCATTTT
TRBV6-5,TRBJ2-7,.,TRBD1,CASAEDRGYEQYF,TGTGCCAGCGCGGAGGACAGGGGCTACGAGCAGTACTTC
TRBV24-1,TRBJ1-1,.,.,CATSDLGTEAFF,TGTGCCACCAGTGATCTCGGCACTGAAGCTTTCTTT
TRBV5-1,TRBJ1-5,.,TRBD1,CASRPGTGNQPQHF,TGCGCCAGCAGGCCCGGGACAGGGAATCAGCCCCAGCATTTT
TRBV27,TRBJ1-2,.,.,CASSLSLGELTRYGYTF,TGTGCCAGCAGTTTATCCCTCGGGGAACTCACCCGCTATGGCTACACCTTC
TRBV28,TRBJ1-2,.,TRBD1,CVIWGRGQYGYTF,TGTGTTATCTGGGGCAGGGGGCAATATGGCTACACCTTC
TRBV6-5,TRBJ2-1,.,TRBD2,CASSYPSGIGYNEQFF,TGTGCCAGCAGTTACCCAAGCGGGATAGGATACAATGAGCAGTTCTTC
TRBV12-3/TRBV12-4,TRBJ1-1,.,.,CASSLHSNTEAFF,TGTGCCAGCAGTTTGCACTCAAACACTGAAGCTTTCTTT
TRBV10-3,TRBJ2-1,.,TRBD2,CAIRTSGESNEQFF,TGTGCCATCAGGACTAGCGGGGAGTCGAATGAGCAGTTCTTC
TRBV6-5,TRBJ1-5,.,.,CASRDTRRNQPQHF,TGTGCCAGCAGGGACACCCGACGCAATCAGCCCCAGCATTTT
TRBV7-9,TRBJ2-6,.,TRBD1,CASSLDRGLLSGANVLTF,TGTGCCAGCAGCCTCGACAGGGGACTTCTCTCTGGGGCCAACGTCCTGACTTTC
TRBV5-5,TRBJ2-3,once,.,CASSYLADGVTDTQYF,TGTGCCAGCAGCTATCTCGCGGACGGGGTTACAGATACGCAGTATTTT
TRBV30,TRBJ2-3,.,.,CAWSVQTGGTDTQYF,TGTGCCTGGAGTGTACAGACAGGCGGTACAGATACGCAGTATTTT
TRBV10-3,TRBJ1-4,.,TRBD1,CAISSSGQGNEKLFF,TGTGCCATCAGTTCGTCGGGACAGGGAAATGAAAAACTGTTTTTT
TRBV7-9,TRBJ1-4,.,TRBD1,CASSNQGARSEKLFF,TGTGCCAGCAGCAACCAGGGGGCTCGAAGCGAAAAACTGTTTTTT
TRBV6-1,TRBJ2-7,.,TRBD2,CASSEPRVRTSGRGPYEQYF,TGTGCCAGCAGTGAACCCCGGGTAAGGACTAGCGGGAGGGGACCCTACGAGCAGTACTTC
TRBV28,TRBJ1-2,once,TRBD1,CASSSGGIYGYTF,TGTGCCAGCAGTTCAGGGGGGATCTATGGCTACACCTTC
TRBV5-8,TRBJ2-7,.,.,CASSLGTESYEQYF,TGTGCCAGCAGCTTGGGGACAGAGTCCTACGAGCAGTACTTC
TRBV19,TRBJ1-5,.,TRBD1,CASSIENRGPRIQPQHF,TGTGCCAGTAGTATAGAGAACAGGGGGCCGAGGATTCAGCCCCAGCATTTT
TRBV7-2,TRBJ2-7,.,.,CASSEGLVYEQYF,TGTGCCAGCAGCGAGGGACTTGTCTACGAGCAGTACTTC
TRBV3-1/TRBV3-2,TRBJ2-7,few,.,CASSQEGGYEQYF,TGTGCCAGCAGCCAAGAGGGAGGATACGAGCAGTACTTC
TRBV28,TRBJ2-2,.,TRBD2,CASSLLAGAGELFF,TGTGCCAGCAGTTTGCTAGCGGGAGCCGGGGAGCTGTTTTTT
TRBV28,TRBJ1-5,.,.,CASSLRLGVNNQPQHF,TGTGCCAGCAGTTTACGTCTAGGCGTAAACAATCAGCCCCAGCATTTT
TRBV7-9,TRBJ2-4,.,TRBD2,CASSPRDYENIQYF,TGTGCCAGCAGCCCCAGGGACTACGAAAACATTCAGTACTTC
TRBV28,TRBJ1-4,once,TRBD1,CASSSTGGAPNEKLFF,TGTGCCAGCAGTTCTACAGGGGGTGCACCTAATGAAAAACTGTTTTTT
TRBV28,TRBJ2-5,.,.,CASSLGGSQETQYF,TGTGCCAGCAGCCTCGGCGGCAGCCAAGAGACCCAGTACTTC
TRBV28,TRBJ2-7,.,TRBD1,CASSFGDRGVNEQYF,TGTGCCAGCAGTTTTGGGGACAGGGGTGTGAACGAGCAGTACTTC
TRBV30,TRBJ2-7,.,TRBD1,CAWHSTGNSYEQYF,TGTGCCTGGCATTCGACAGGGAACTCCTACGAGCAGTACTTC
TRBV5-6,TRBJ2-7,.,TRBD2,CASSLVASGGEQYF,TGTGCCAGCAGCTTGGTTGCTAGCGGGGGGGAGCAGTACTTC
TRBV28,TRBJ1-4,.,TRBD1,CASSLRDRREKLFF,TGTGCCAGCAGTTTAAGGGACAGGAGGGAAAAACTGTTTTTT
TRBV19,TRBJ1-1,.,TRBD1,CASSTQTTGMNTEAFF,TGTGCCAGTAGTACCCAGACGACAGGGATGAACACTGAAGCTTTCTTT